This T cell receptor beta chain is drawn from a study of PD-1 blockade in classical Hodgkin lymphoma. Study-wide results and caveats: It was CD4+ TCR diversity, not CD8+, that rose significantly by C4D1.

The time point denotes: cycle 4 day 1 (C4D1), after less than seven weeks of nivolumab. After autologous stem cell transplantation all patients relapsed, and prior brentuximab vedotin exposure differed between cohorts. Sequenced by immunoSEQ multiplex PCR; TCRdb stores in-frame clones only, minus some. The top ten hold around a third of the sample, which has around 45,000 clones, just under 80% seen once. Germline V gives CDR1 MNHNS, CDR2 SASEGT. CDR3 size: 13 residues. The germline V and J ends were trimmed by 8 bases and 1 base, with 9 bases remaining between them. Comments on this clone: The antigen is unknown.

The sample in question was peripheral blood mononuclear cells (PBMCs), obtained before the fourth cycle of nivolumab. This sequence joins TRBV6-1 and TRBJ1-5; D call uncertain. The clonotype originates from a human donor with classical Hodgkin lymphoma. The CDR3: CASLSISNQPQHF. The CDR3 region has the DNA TGTGCCAGCTTGAGCATAAGCAATCAGCCCCAGCATTTT.